This T cell receptor beta chain appears in the sequencing data of a study of post-analysis software for immune sequencing data (dated by TCRdb to 2015 to 2017). Describing the broader study: Relapsing-remitting, secondary progressive and progressive-relapsing multiple sclerosis were recorded as disease courses, and subtype annotation was lacking for some patients. A subset of samples was prepared in parallel using single-end sample barcoding, then pooled and co-amplified after Illumina adapter ligation. Patient repertoires were compared against some twelve previously published healthy control repertoires from donors aged about 6 to 26 years.

Reading from cysteine to phenylalanine, the CDR3 counts 15 amino acids. Only the CDR3 DNA is retained, 45 bases long and in frame from the first base. CDR1 is given as LNHNV and CDR2 as YYDKDF, both from the germline V gene (reference sequence). V loses 1 base at its end and J loses 2 bases; junction bases beyond the gene matches: 3. The research as a whole found: Multiple sclerosis patients had significantly lower normalized Chao1 diversity than controls, a result that suggests substantial peripheral T-cell clonal expansion. Direct clustering with F measure revealed strong co-clustering of samples prepared in the same batch, which led to a batch-effect correction. Significantly higher frequencies in patients than in controls were found for a handful of TRBV segments, including TRBV5-6, TRBV5-1 and TRBV20-1. The multiple sclerosis patient group was slightly younger than the control group.

Notes on this clonotype: This receptor's antigen is unknown. No clone much larger than this one lies a single base away; base qualities are absent.

The library was made by PCR. Sequencing was performed on an Illumina HiSeq 2500. To reduce PCR and sequencing biases, unique molecular identifiers were incorporated into the TCR beta cDNA libraries. Approximately 500,000 cDNA molecules were obtained per 1 to 10 million input T cells, so each molecule approximated one T cell. The patient libraries were prepared and sequenced with the same protocol used for the earlier healthy control dataset. Within a given batch, samples were prepared together, multiplexed and sequenced on the same HiSeq lane. Under the source paper's analysis protocol: MIGEC handled the raw barcoded reads, throwing out single-read molecular identifier groups before consensus assembly and CDR3 extraction. Clonotype tables were post-analysed with VDJtools, normalizing diversity by down-sampling all datasets to the smallest sample size. Repertoire overlap clustering matched CDR3 amino acid but not nucleotide sequences to correct batch-related cross-sample contamination. Through fastp at Q25 and MiXCR, TCRdb rebuilt clones from the public reads, retaining in-frame beta chains. Entries are consolidated by CDR3 protein sequence, retaining the most common genes and DNA. The V and J calls and clone size come from TCRdb's table, not from the authors' own analysis. The sample table holds about 460,000 distinct CDR3 sequences, of which roughly 45% were seen once. The leading ten clones occupy 12% of the sample.

TCR beta repertoires were profiled from peripheral blood of about a dozen young patients with multiple sclerosis to demonstrate the VDJtools post-analysis software. Multiple sclerosis patients were children and adolescents aged roughly 6 to 16 years. Sequenced input: blood. This TCR derives from a girl aged 5-17 years with multiple sclerosis. The sequence joins TRBV15 to TRBJ2-3; 7 of the junction bases match TRBD2. The CDR3 sequence is CATSRGSGFTDTQYF. The DNA sequence is given as TGTGCCACCAGCAGAGGTAGCGGGTTCACAGATACGCAGTATTTT.